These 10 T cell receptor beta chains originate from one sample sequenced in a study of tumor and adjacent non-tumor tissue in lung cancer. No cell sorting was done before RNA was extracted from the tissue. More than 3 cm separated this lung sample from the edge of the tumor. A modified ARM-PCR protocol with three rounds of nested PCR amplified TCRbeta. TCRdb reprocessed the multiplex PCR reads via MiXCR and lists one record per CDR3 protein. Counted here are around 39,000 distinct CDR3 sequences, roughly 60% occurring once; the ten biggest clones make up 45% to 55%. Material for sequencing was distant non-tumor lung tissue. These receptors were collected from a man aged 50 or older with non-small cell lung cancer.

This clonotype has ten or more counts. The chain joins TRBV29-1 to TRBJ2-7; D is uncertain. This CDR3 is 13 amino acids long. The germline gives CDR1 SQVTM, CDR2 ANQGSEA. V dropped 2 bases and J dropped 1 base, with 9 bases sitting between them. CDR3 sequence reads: CSVEWGVSYEQYF. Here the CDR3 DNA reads TGCAGCGTTGAATGGGGTGTATCCTACGAGCAGTACTTC.

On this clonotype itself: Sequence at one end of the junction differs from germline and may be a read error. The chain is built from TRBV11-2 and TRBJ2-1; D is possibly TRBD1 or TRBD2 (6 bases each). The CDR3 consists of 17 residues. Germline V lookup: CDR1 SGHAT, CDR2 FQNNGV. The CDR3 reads CASGLVRGGSSYNEQFF. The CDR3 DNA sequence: TGTGCCAGCGGCTTAGTGCGAGGGGGGAGCTCCTACAATGAGCAGTTCTTT.

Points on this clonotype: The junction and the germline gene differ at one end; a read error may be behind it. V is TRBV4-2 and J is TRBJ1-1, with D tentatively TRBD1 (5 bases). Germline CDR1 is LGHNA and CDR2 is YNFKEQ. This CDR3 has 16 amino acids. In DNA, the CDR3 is TGTGCTAGCAGCCTAGGGTTTAGACAGACAAACACTGAAGCTTTCTTT. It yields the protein CASSLGFRQTNTEAFF.

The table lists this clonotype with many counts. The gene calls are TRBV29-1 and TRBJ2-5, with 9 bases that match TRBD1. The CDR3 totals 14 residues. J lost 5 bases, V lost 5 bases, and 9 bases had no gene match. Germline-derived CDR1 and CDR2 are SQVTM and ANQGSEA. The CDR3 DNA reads TGCAGCGTTAACACCGGGACAGGGAGGGAGACCCAGTACTTC. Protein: CSVNTGTGRETQYF.

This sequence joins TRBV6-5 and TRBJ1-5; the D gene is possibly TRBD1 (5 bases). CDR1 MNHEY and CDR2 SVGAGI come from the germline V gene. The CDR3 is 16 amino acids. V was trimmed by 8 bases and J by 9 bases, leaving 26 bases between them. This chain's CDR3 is CASDTIPQGESRPQHF. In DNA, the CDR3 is TGTGCCAGCGATACTATCCCCCAAGGGGAGTCTCGGCCCCAGCATTTT.

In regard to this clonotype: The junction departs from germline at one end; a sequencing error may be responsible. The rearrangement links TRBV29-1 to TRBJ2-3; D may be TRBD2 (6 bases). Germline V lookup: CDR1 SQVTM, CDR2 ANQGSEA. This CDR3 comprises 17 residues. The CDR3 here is CSVEGGTMVGLGDTQYF. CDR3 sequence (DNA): TGCAGCGTCGAAGGAGGGACGATGGTCGGACTTGGAGATACTCAGTATTTT.

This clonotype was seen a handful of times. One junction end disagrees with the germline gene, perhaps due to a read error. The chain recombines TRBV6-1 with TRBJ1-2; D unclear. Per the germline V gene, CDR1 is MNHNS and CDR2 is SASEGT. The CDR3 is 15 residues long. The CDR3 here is CASSEFPSGNYGHTF. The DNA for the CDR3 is TGTGCCAGTAGTGAGTTCCCCAGTGGCAACTATGGCCACACCTTC.

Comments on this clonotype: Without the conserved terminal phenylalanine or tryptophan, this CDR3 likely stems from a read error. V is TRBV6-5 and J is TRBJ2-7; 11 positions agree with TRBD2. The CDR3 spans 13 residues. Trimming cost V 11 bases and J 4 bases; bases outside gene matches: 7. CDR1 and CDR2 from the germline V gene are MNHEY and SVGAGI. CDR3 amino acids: CAHSGTSGYEQYL. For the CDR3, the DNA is TGTGCCCACAGTGGGACTAGCGGTTACGAGCAGTACTTA.

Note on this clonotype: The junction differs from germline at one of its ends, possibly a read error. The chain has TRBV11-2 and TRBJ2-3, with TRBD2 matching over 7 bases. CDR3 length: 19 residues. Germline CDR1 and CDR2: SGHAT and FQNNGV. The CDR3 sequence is CASGLSSAAGVRDTDRQYF. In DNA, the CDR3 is TGTGCCAGCGGCTTATCTAGTGCGGCGGGAGTACGAGACACAGATAGGCAGTATTTT.

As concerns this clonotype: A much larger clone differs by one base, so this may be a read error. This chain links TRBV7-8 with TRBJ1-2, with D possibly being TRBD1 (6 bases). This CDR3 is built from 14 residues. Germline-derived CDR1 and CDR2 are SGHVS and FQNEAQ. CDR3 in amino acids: CPSSRQQGRVGYTF. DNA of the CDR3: TGTCCCAGCAGCCGACAACAGGGTCGGGTCGGCTACACCTTC.